This T cell receptor beta chain derives from a study of spatial heterogeneity in lung cancer (dated by TCRdb to the late 2010s). With respect to the entire study: More beta-chain than alpha-chain transcripts were consistently detected, likely reflecting higher beta-chain transcript abundance. In tumor regions, TCR transcript counts showed a strong correlation with a T cell transcriptional module score from matched bulk RNA-seq. In the raw uncorrected reads, each unique combination of TCR and UMI appeared more than ten times on average. In non-small cell lung cancer, the study quantitatively compared TCR alpha and beta repertoires across several tumor regions, matched nontumor lung, and blood. Nonsynonymous mutation counts, determined by whole-exome sequencing of tumor tissue, were related to features of the TCR repertoire. At surgery, 200 or so tumor regions, around 64 matched nontumor lung samples and 56 PBMC samples were TCR-sequenced for both alpha and beta chains. Results the study describes overall, beyond this receptor: Counts of ubiquitous and regional expanded TCRs were found to correlate with counts of ubiquitous and regional nonsynonymous mutations, respectively. TCR-seq coverage of tumor T cells was estimated to be only about 7% for alpha chains and about 13% for beta chains. Additional single-cell paired TCR alpha and beta sequencing was considered necessary to confirm, at a functional level, the hypothesis that regional TCRs recognize regional mutations. The number of expanded intratumoral alpha and beta TCRs correlated with the tumor nonsynonymous mutation count.

There are 12 amino acids in the CDR3, from cysteine to phenylalanine inclusive. This entry keeps only the CDR3 DNA: 36 bases, framed from base 1. Trimming removed 5 bases from V and 0 bases from J, leaving 8 bases between the germline ends. The germline V gene encodes CDR1 SQVTM and CDR2 ANQGSEA. The intended sense of this specimen's time point label: sample taken at primary tumor resection. Donors were around 71 patients with early-stage, untreated non-small cell lung cancer from the lung TRACERx cohort. For TCR sequencing, whole RNA was extracted from tumor and nontumor lung tissue, or from cryopreserved PBMC samples, and no cell sorting was done. A patient was chosen for TCR sequencing only when enough RNA was available from at least two tumor regions. A lung pathologist reviewed the tumor and adjacent nontumor lung specimens before the specimens were selected. Relative to its sample, this clonotype is large (0.1 to 1%). The target of this receptor is not known. No base-level quality is on record; no much larger clone is a single base apart.

Library method: 5' RACE. Sequencing was performed on a NextSeq 500. In the TCR library protocol, a unique molecular identifier was attached to each TCR cDNA molecule so that PCR and sequencing errors could be corrected. Turning to the authors' computational methods: TCR identification, UMI-based error correction and CDR3 extraction were all carried out with Decombinator tools. TCRs above a frequency of 2 per 1,000, corresponding to the top 1% of the tumor frequency distribution, were defined as expanded. Expanded tumor TCRs were classed as regional if statistically deemed absent (corrected P<0.05) from at least one tumor region, otherwise ubiquitous. Renyi diversity was calculated using the R vegan package after each repertoire was subsampled 100 times to 5,000 TCRs. CDR3 similarity networks were built from amino acid triplet string-kernel similarity, with CDR3s being connected when pairwise similarity was above 0.82. In TCRdb, the public reads were trimmed at Q25 with fastp and aligned with MiXCR, with productive beta chains retained. When rows share a CDR3 protein, they turn into one entry using the most common DNA and genes. The V and J calls and clone size are TCRdb's, not the authors'. The sample contains some 400 distinct CDR3 sequences, about 15% of them found a single time. The ten largest make up over 60% of the sample.

The rearranged segments are TRBV29-1 and TRBJ2-7, with no confident D gene call. The source is a male donor with early-stage non-small cell lung cancer. Sample: lung tumor tissue, taken at surgery. The bases are TGCAGCGTTCGGTGGGGCTCCTACGAGCAGTACTTC. This sequence encodes CSVRWGSYEQYF.